This TCR beta chain derives from a study of T cell repertoires in cytomegalovirus infection. Overall study context: CMV infection plus the matching HLA type was flagged by public TCR beta signatures. Findings and limits, study-wide: Dominating the ex vivo response were TCR beta clonotypes that were CMV-specific and HLA-C-restricted.

TCRdb reanalysed the reads using MiXCR and keeps one entry per CDR3 protein. The data contain a few hundred thousand distinct CDR3 sequences, approximately 25% of them singletons. Remarks on this clonotype: Its antigen is not identified.

Germline-derived CDR1 and CDR2 are SGHNT and YENEEA. CDR3 length: 14 residues. Between the trimmed V and J ends, which lost 5 bases and 2 bases, there was a span of 10 bases. The gene calls are TRBV11-3 and TRBJ2-1, with a tentative D call TRBD2 (5 bases). The sequence came from a human donor in good health (CMV status not recorded). Some clones in this sample may be carry-over from other donors' samples. What was sequenced was PBMCs. The DNA of the CDR3 is TGTGCCAGCAGCCCCCTAGCCGCCTACAATGAGCAGTTCTTC. This encodes CASSPLAAYNEQFF. Based on the CDR3 plus reference TRBV11-3 and TRBJ2-1, the full variable domain is EAGVVQSPRYKIIEKKQPVAFWCNPISGHNTLYWYLQNLGQGPELLIRYENEEAVDDSQLPKDRFSAERLKGVDSTLKIQPAELGDSAVYLCASSPLAAYNEQFFGPGTRLTVL.